The 32 T cell receptor beta chains given below trace back to one sample, sequenced in a study of blood T cells in healthy people across ages. With a J-beta primer mix and a sample-barcoded 5' primer, a second PCR ran about 6 to 11 cycles. Using its own MiXCR run on the 5' RACE reads, TCRdb lists one record per CDR3 protein. Among over a million distinct CDR3 sequences listed, approximately 42% were seen once. The specimen sequenced was blood. The receptors were gathered from a woman between 18 and 30 years old in good health.

This clonotype occurred a few times. The J gene is TRBJ2-3, the V gene TRBV28; 11 positions match TRBD2. Losses at the gene ends were 7 bases for V and 0 bases for J; bases not matched to a gene: 3. The germline CDR1 and CDR2 sequences are MDHEN and SYDVKM. The CDR3 runs 15 residues. CDR3 in DNA: TGTGCCAGCACCGGGACTAGCGGTAGCACAGATACGCAGTATTTT. Translating it yields CASTGTSGSTDTQYF.

Only a few counts were recorded for this clonotype. The V and J genes are TRBV24-1 and TRBJ2-1; 13 bases are shared with TRBD2. The CDR3 runs 18 residues. Germline CDR1 and CDR2: KGHDR and SFDVKD. J was trimmed by 5 bases and V by 3 bases; bases with no gene match: 9. In DNA form, the CDR3 reads TGTGCCACCAGTGATCAAGGGACTAGCGGGAAGGTCCACAATGAGCAGTTCTTC. Amino acids: CATSDQGTSGKVHNEQFF.

The chain uses TRBV7-2 and TRBJ2-3, with TRBD2 matching over 8 bases. This CDR3 has 15 amino acids. Germline values: CDR1 SGHTA, CDR2 FQGNSA. Trimming removed 4 bases from V and 5 bases from J; junction bases left unmatched: 8. This chain's CDR3 is CASSSYGSGGDTQYF. In DNA, the CDR3 is TGTGCCAGCAGCTCTTATGGGAGCGGGGGAGATACGCAGTATTTT.

This clonotype was seen only a few times. J is TRBJ1-2 and V is TRBV4-3; no clear D. CDR1 and CDR2 from the germline V gene are LGHNA and YSLEER. This CDR3 has 16 amino acids. V was clipped by 0 bases and J by 2 bases, with 13 bases between them. The CDR3 is CASSQDESGYNYGYTF. CDR3 nucleotides: TGCGCCAGCAGCCAAGATGAGTCCGGGTACAACTATGGCTACACCTTC.

The sample holds many counts of this clonotype. The V and J genes are TRBV29-1 and TRBJ2-7; TRBD1 might be the D (5 bases). The germline V and J ends were trimmed by 3 bases and 4 bases, with 7 bases remaining between them. Germline assignment: CDR1 SQVTM and CDR2 ANQGSEA. The CDR3 consists of 11 residues. In DNA, the CDR3 is TGCAGCGTTGATAGGGGATACGAGCAGTACTTC. Its protein product is CSVDRGYEQYF.

In this sample, this clonotype turned up a few times. The chain employs TRBV7-2 and TRBJ1-5; the match to TRBD1 covers 10 bases. The V gene's germline CDR1 is SGHTA and CDR2 FQGNSA. V shed 8 bases and J 5 bases; nucleotides not matched to a gene: 9. The CDR3 covers 15 residues. CDR3 protein: CASASGQGLYQPQHF. The CDR3 DNA is TGTGCCAGCGCTTCGGGACAGGGGTTGTATCAGCCCCAGCATTTT.

The chain joins TRBV27 to TRBJ2-7; D ambiguous. This CDR3 is 14 amino acids long. The V end lost 0 bases, the J end lost 3 bases, and 9 bases lay between the germline ends. Germline V gives CDR1 MNHEY, CDR2 SMNVEV (reference sequence). The CDR3 is CASSLSGMHYEQYF. The CDR3, as DNA: TGTGCCAGCAGTTTATCGGGGATGCACTACGAGCAGTACTTC.

The rearrangement joins TRBV4-1 to TRBJ2-3, with D perhaps matching TRBD2 (6 bases). Germline-derived CDR1 and CDR2 are MGHRA and YSYEKL. V lost 0 bases to trimming and J lost 6 bases, with 16 bases between them. CDR3 size: 16 residues. The chain's CDR3 is CASSQERRPSADTQYF. The CDR3, as DNA: TGCGCCAGCAGCCAAGAGAGGCGGCCTAGCGCCGATACGCAGTATTTT.

The J gene is TRBJ2-6, the V gene TRBV7-3, with D maybe TRBD2 (5 bases). Germline assignment: CDR1 SGHTA and CDR2 FQGTGA. V was pared by 1 base and J by 0 bases, with 13 bases between. This CDR3 has 18 amino acids. The CDR3 DNA sequence: TGTGCCAGCAGCTTAATGCCGGTTGGACTCTCTGGGGCCAACGTCCTGACTTTC. It is translated as CASSLMPVGLSGANVLTF.

On this clonotype: One end of the junction does not line up with germline, which may come from a read error. This chain uses TRBV30 with TRBJ1-2; D not certain. Germline V lookup: CDR1 GTSNPN, CDR2 SVGIG (reference sequence). CDR3 length: 12 amino acids. CDR3 protein: CAGRVGLFGYTF. In DNA, the CDR3 is TGTGCCGGGAGGGTAGGACTTTTCGGCTACACCTTC.

The chain combines TRBV20-1 with TRBJ1-2, with D unclear. This CDR3 is built from 16 residues. Germline assignment: CDR1 DFQATT and CDR2 SNEGSKA (reference sequence). Trimming cost V 3 bases and J 0 bases, with 17 bases left between them. CDR3: CSASLYRKGANYGYTF. The CDR3 DNA reads TGCAGTGCTAGCCTCTATCGTAAGGGAGCTAACTATGGCTACACCTTC.

The CDR3 coding sequence is TGCGCCAGCAGCCGCCTGGGGACGGCAAACACCTACGAGCAGTACTTC. Residues: CASSRLGTANTYEQYF. The chain joins TRBV4-1 to TRBJ2-7, with D perhaps matching TRBD1 or TRBD2 (5 bases each). This CDR3 has 16 residues. Germline CDR1 reads MGHRA; CDR2 reads YSYEKL. Trimming removed 4 bases at V and 2 bases at J, with 18 bases between.

This chain joins TRBV28 and TRBJ1-5; a possible D gene is TRBD1 (6 bases). V dropped 7 bases and J dropped 6 bases, with 19 bases sitting between them. CDR3 length: 15 amino acids. CDR1 and CDR2 (germline): MDHEN, SYDVKM. CDR3 DNA: TGTGCCAGCAACCTACTACTGGGGGCGGTTCAGCCCCAGCATTTT. Encoded protein: CASNLLLGAVQPQHF.

The V call is TRBV3-1, the J call TRBJ2-1; D not resolved. Germline V gives CDR1 LGHDT, CDR2 YNNKEL (reference sequence). V lost 1 base and J lost 7, with 8 bases in between. This CDR3 is built from 13 residues. CDR3 sequence (DNA): TGTGCCAGCAGCCAAGGATTCGATAATGAGCAGTTCTTC. This translates into CASSQGFDNEQFF.

This chain joins TRBV9 and TRBJ2-7; D call uncertain. Trimming shortened V by 3 bases and J by 3 bases, and 10 bases separated the two germline ends. Germline CDR1 reads SGDLS; CDR2 reads YYNGEE. The CDR3 is 13 residues long. The chain's CDR3 is CASSEIPNYEQYF. In DNA form, the CDR3 reads TGTGCCAGCAGCGAAATCCCCAACTACGAGCAGTACTTC.

Points on this clonotype: Possible read error: a much larger clone is one base away. This chain links TRBV20-1 with TRBJ2-4, with 9 bases lining up with TRBD2. Germline V lookup: CDR1 DFQATT, CDR2 SNEGSKA (reference sequence). Unmatched junction bases numbered 9, after V lost 5 bases and J lost 13 bases. This CDR3 has 12 residues. The CDR3 here is CSALAGVNGQYF. The CDR3 DNA reads as TGCAGTGCTTTAGCGGGAGTAAACGGGCAGTACTTC.

The chain couples TRBV20-1 to TRBJ2-7; TRBD1 matches 8 bases. The CDR3 length is 12 residues. The V segment lost 3 bases and the J segment 12 bases; nucleotides outside the gene matches: 10. Germline CDR1 is DFQATT and CDR2 is SNEGSKA (reference sequence). This CDR3 reads CSASDQGASRYF. Written as DNA, the CDR3 is TGCAGTGCTAGTGACCAGGGGGCCTCTCGGTACTTC.

In this sample, this clonotype turned up a few times. This chain links TRBV29-1 with TRBJ2-3; TRBD2 aligns across 7 bases. The CDR3 totals 15 residues. The trim removed 2 bases at V and 2 bases at J, leaving 7 bases unmatched. Germline V gives CDR1 SQVTM, CDR2 ANQGSEA. The CDR3, as DNA: TGCAGCGTTGAAAAGCAGCGGGGCTCCACAGATACGCAGTATTTT. Its protein product is CSVEKQRGSTDTQYF.

The V call is TRBV12-3 or TRBV12-4, the J call TRBJ1-5; D is uncertain. This CDR3 comprises 15 residues. V was trimmed by 3 bases and J by 3 bases, leaving 12 bases between them. In DNA form, the CDR3 reads TGTGCCAGCAGTTTGTCAAAAGTGGCCAATCAGCCCCAGCATTTT. It translates to CASSLSKVANQPQHF.

V is TRBV20-1 and J is TRBJ2-3; possibly TRBD2 for D (6 bases). The CDR3 covers 14 residues. Germline lookup yields CDR1 DFQATT and CDR2 SNEGSKA (reference sequence). V was trimmed by 7 bases and J by 4 bases, leaving 18 bases between them. The CDR3 spells CSGSGLRGADTQYF. CDR3 DNA sequence: TGCAGTGGATCTGGACTAAGAGGGGCAGATACGCAGTATTTT.

CDR3 amino acids: CATRGQNYGYTF. CDR3 DNA sequence: TGTGCCACCAGGGGACAGAACTATGGCTACACCTTC. This chain links TRBV15 with TRBJ1-2, with 7 bases lining up with TRBD1. CDR3 length: 12 amino acids. J gave up 2 bases and V 6 bases, and 0 bases lay outside the gene matches. Germline loops: CDR1 LNHNV, CDR2 YYDKDF (reference sequence).

In this sample, this clonotype turned up a few times. The chain couples TRBV5-1 to TRBJ2-1; tentative D call: TRBD2 (6 bases). Trimming left V 0 bases short and J 9 bases short, with 22 bases between. In germline, CDR1 is SGHRS, CDR2 YFSETQ. CDR3 length: 17 amino acids. CDR3: CASSLGALGLNLGEQFF. Written as DNA, the CDR3 is TGCGCCAGCAGCTTGGGGGCCCTTGGACTAAATTTAGGTGAGCAGTTCTTC.

The sample holds a few counts of this clonotype. V usage is TRBV6-1 and J usage is TRBJ1-5; D not certain. The length of the CDR3 is 14 residues. From germline, CDR1 is MNHNS and CDR2 SASEGT. Deletions cut 3 bases from V and 1 base from J, with 7 bases between. The CDR3 is CASSDGFSNQPQHF. The CDR3 DNA reads as TGTGCCAGCAGTGACGGGTTCAGCAATCAGCCCCAGCATTTT.

This clonotype has just a few counts. The chain joins TRBV10-3 to TRBJ1-1; D ambiguous. V was trimmed by 6 bases and J by 1 base, leaving 12 bases between them. This CDR3 has 14 residues. CDR1 and CDR2 (germline): ENHRY, SYGVKD. The CDR3 reads CAIRDQPGNTEAFF. The CDR3 nucleotides read TGTGCCATCAGGGACCAACCAGGGAACACTGAAGCTTTCTTT.

The chain employs TRBV27 and TRBJ2-7; the match to TRBD1 covers 12 bases. This CDR3 is built from 14 residues. Germline loops: CDR1 MNHEY, CDR2 SMNVEV (reference sequence). With V trimmed by 5 bases and J by 9 bases, 8 bases remained unmatched. CDR3 sequence: CASSRGTGGARQYF. The CDR3 DNA reads as TGTGCCAGCAGTAGGGGGACAGGGGGCGCTAGGCAGTACTTC.

The chain uses TRBV27 and TRBJ2-7; the match to TRBD1 covers 11 bases. The germline gives CDR1 MNHEY, CDR2 SMNVEV (reference sequence). The CDR3 runs 16 residues. V was pared by 5 bases and J by 6 bases, with 12 bases of the junction left unmatched. CDR3 amino acids: CASSLGAGTGGSEQYF. Here the CDR3 DNA reads TGTGCCAGCAGTCTCGGCGCCGGGACAGGGGGTTCCGAGCAGTACTTC.

The chain is built from TRBV20-1 and TRBJ1-5; D perhaps matches TRBD1 (5 bases). Germline V gene sequence: CDR1 DFQATT, CDR2 SNEGSKA (reference sequence). Trimming pared 5 bases from V and 0 bases from J, leaving 23 bases between. CDR3 length: 18 amino acids. The CDR3 loop reads CSAWPMGVASYSNQPQHF. The CDR3 region has the DNA TGCAGTGCTTGGCCGATGGGGGTGGCATCATATAGCAATCAGCCCCAGCATTTT.

V and J are TRBV4-2 and TRBJ2-2; the match to TRBD2 covers 11 bases. The CDR3 covers 15 residues. The V segment lost 3 bases and the J segment 8 bases; nucleotides outside the gene matches: 5. Germline CDR1 LGHNA, CDR2 YNFKEQ. This chain's CDR3 is CASSHLLAGAGELFF. As DNA, the CDR3 is TGTGCCAGCAGCCACCTACTAGCGGGGGCTGGGGAGCTGTTTTTT.

Only a few counts were recorded for this clonotype. This chain's CDR3 is CASSPYNYIQYF. The CDR3 DNA reads TGTGCCAGCAGCCCATACAACTACATTCAGTACTTC. The chain links TRBV11-1 to TRBJ2-4; D gene ambiguous. The CDR3 is made up of 12 amino acids. Per the germline V gene, CDR1 is SGHAT and CDR2 is FQDESV (reference sequence). V was cut by 5 bases and J by 8 bases, with 10 bases left in between.

The chain combines TRBV20-1 with TRBJ2-5; 9 nucleotides agree with TRBD1. This CDR3 has 15 amino acids. Trimming at V came to 0 bases and at J to 5 bases, leaving 7 bases not matched to a gene. The germline CDR1 and CDR2 sequences are DFQATT and SNEGSKA (reference sequence). CDR3 nucleotide sequence: TGCAGTGCTAGAGATGCGGGACAGGGAAGGGAGACCCAGTACTTC. It is translated as CSARDAGQGRETQYF.

The rearrangement joins TRBV6-2 or TRBV6-3 to TRBJ2-7; 8 nucleotides line up with TRBD1. The ends lost 7 bases at V and 0 bases at J; junction bases unmatched: 5. Germline CDR1 reads MNHEY; CDR2 reads SVGEGT. The CDR3 sequence is 14 residues long. CDR3 bases: TGTGCCAGCACCCGGACAGGGTTCTCCTACGAGCAGTACTTC. Protein product: CASTRTGFSYEQYF.

This clonotype was counted a few times. The rearrangement uses TRBV7-8 and TRBJ2-7; the D gene could be TRBD1 or TRBD2 (6 bases each). The DNA end favors TRBJ2-4, so the J call may be wrong. From germline, CDR1 is SGHVS and CDR2 FQNEAQ. The CDR3 has 17 amino acids. In nucleotides, the CDR3 is TGTGCCAGCAGCTTAGGGCTGATGGGGGGCCCTGGTGGCATTCAGTACTTC. Protein product: CASSLGLMGGPGGIQYF.